This T cell receptor beta chain derives from a study of cytomegalovirus exposure and HLA in healthy donors. Across the whole study: From donors who were HLA-typed, an early data release held around 80 million unique TCRs. Findings and limits, study-wide: The study recorded 164 TCR beta chains that were cytomegalovirus-associated. No immune exposure information besides CMV serostatus was available. Later genetic work tied a missense DCLRE1C variant to beta-chain V and J trimming.

V was trimmed by 6 bases and J by 4 bases, leaving 10 bases between them. The CDR3 is made up of 13 amino acids. Germline CDR1 is SGDLS and CDR2 is YYNGEE. There are a few counts of this clone. Its antigen is not known. PCR primers comprised 60 Vbeta and 13 Jbeta primers. Sequencing used immunoSEQ multiplex PCR; TCRdb keeps in-frame clones, though not all of them. The sample carries under 200,000 clones, 12% recorded once. The sequenced sample was PBMCs. The sequence came from a man in his forties or fifties in good health and CMV-seropositive. The chain couples TRBV9 to TRBJ1-4; possibly TRBD1 for D (5 bases). This CDR3 reads CASTDTNNEKLFF. Written as DNA, the CDR3 is TGTGCCAGCACGGACACAAATAATGAAAAACTGTTTTTT.